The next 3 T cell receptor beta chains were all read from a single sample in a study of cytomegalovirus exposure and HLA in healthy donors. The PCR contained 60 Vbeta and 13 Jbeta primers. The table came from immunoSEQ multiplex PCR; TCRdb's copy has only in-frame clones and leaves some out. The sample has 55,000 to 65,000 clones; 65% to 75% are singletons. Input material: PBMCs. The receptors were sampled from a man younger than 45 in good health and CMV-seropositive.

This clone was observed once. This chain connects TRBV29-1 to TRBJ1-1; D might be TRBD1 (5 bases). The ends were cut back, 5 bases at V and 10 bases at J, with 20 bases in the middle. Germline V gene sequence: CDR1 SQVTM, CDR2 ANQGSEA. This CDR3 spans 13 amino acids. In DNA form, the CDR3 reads TGCAGCGTTAAGGGGAAGGTTTCTTTGAGAGCTTTCTTT. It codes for CSVKGKVSLRAFF.

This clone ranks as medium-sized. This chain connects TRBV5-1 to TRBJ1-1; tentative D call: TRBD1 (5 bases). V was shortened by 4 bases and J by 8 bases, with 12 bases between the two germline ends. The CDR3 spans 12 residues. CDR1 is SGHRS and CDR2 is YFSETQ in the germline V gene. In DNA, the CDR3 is TGCGCCAGCAGCCCCGACAGCTGCGAAGCTTTCTTT. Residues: CASSPDSCEAFF. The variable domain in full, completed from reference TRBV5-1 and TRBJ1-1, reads KAGVTQTPRYLIKTRGQQVTLSCSPISGHRSVSWYQQTPGQGLQFLFEYFSETQRNKGNFPGRFSGRQFSNSRSEMNVSTLELGDSALYLCASSPDSCEAFFGQGTRLTVV.

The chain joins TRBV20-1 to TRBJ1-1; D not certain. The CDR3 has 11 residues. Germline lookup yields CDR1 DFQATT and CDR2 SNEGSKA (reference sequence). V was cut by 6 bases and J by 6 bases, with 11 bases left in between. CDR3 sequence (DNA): TGCAGTGCCCAGAGAGGTTCTGAAGCTTTCTTT. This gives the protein CSAQRGSEAFF.